This T cell receptor beta chain emerged from a study of cytomegalovirus exposure and HLA in healthy donors. Overall study findings and caveats: Later findings reportedly placed an Asian-associated ancestry cluster below the roughly 700-donor mean for N-insertions.

The V gene's germline CDR1 is LNHDA and CDR2 SQIVND (reference sequence). The CDR3 has 14 amino acids. The trim removed 6 bases at V and 6 bases at J, leaving 6 bases unmatched. Of note for this clone: Its antigen is currently unknown.

A multiplex PCR was run with 60 Vbeta primers and 13 Jbeta primers. Clones were read by immunoSEQ multiplex PCR, and TCRdb kept only the in-frame ones, dropping some. The top ten clones hold approximately 2.5% of a sample with over 130,000 clones, 65% to 85% of them seen once. The chain couples TRBV19 to TRBJ1-5; 9 bases map to TRBD1. Sequenced sample: PBMCs. This receptor was obtained from a man between 50 and 59 years old in good health and CMV-seronegative. CDR3 amino acids: CASRPGQGSQPQHF. CDR3 DNA: TGTGCCAGTAGACCGGGACAGGGCAGTCAGCCCCAGCATTTT.